This TCR beta chain derives from a study of blood T cell repertoires in COVID-19. The overall study: From T cells, B-cell-depleted T cells, or PBMCs came the material, which was cDNA or gDNA.

How the authors handled the data: Amplifying reference gene primers gave estimates of nucleated cell counts. Produced via immunoSEQ multiplex PCR; TCRdb's table is partial and in-frame only. That table furnishes V, J and clone size, whereas the DNA furnished D and trimming. The repertoire holds 130,000 to 150,000 clones, with approximately 82% as singletons. CDR1 and CDR2 from the germline V gene are LGHDT and YNNKEL (reference sequence). This CDR3 comprises 16 residues. With 4 bases clipped from V and 5 bases from J, the junction kept 12 bases outside the gene matches. The chain combines TRBV3-1 (or the pseudogene TRBV3-2) with TRBJ2-5; 8 bases match TRBD2. The sample comprised peripheral blood. The clonotype was recovered from a man between 60 and 75 years old with active or convalescent COVID-19. Here the CDR3 reads CASSPESWGLVETQYF. The CDR3 bases are TGTGCCAGCAGCCCCGAGTCATGGGGACTAGTGGAGACCCAGTACTTC.